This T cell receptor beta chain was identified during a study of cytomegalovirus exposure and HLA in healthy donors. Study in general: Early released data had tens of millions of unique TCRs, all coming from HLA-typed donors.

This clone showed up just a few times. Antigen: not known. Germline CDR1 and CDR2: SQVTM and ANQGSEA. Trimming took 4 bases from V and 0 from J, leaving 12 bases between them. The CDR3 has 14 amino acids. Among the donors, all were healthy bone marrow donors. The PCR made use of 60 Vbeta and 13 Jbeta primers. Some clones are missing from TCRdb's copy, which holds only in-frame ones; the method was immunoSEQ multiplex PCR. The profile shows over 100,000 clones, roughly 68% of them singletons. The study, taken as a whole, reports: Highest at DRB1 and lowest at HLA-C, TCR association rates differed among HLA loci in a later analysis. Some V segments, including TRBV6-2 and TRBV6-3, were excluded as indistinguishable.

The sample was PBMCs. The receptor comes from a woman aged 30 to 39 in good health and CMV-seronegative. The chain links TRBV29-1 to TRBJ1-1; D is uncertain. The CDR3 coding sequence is TGCAGCGTTGTAGGAGTACCGATGAACACTGAAGCTTTCTTT. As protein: CSVVGVPMNTEAFF.